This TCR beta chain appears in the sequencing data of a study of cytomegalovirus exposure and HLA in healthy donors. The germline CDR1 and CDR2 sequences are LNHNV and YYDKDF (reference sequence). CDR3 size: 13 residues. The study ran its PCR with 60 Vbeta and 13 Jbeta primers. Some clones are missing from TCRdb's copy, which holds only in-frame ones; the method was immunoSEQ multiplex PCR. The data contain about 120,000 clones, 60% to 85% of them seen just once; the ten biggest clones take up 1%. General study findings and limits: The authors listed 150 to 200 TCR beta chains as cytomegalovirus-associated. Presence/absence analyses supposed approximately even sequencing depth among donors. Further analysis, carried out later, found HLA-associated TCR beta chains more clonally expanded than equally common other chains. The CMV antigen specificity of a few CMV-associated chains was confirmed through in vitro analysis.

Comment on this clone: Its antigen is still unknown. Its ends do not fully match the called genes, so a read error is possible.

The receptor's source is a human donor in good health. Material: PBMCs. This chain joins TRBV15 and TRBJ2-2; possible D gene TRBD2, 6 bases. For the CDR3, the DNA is TGTGCCACCAGCACATGGGGGGACGGGGGGCTGTTTTTT. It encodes CATSTWGDGGLFF. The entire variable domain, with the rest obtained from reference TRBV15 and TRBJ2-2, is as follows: DAMVIQNPRYQVTQFGKPVTLSCSQTLNHNVMYWYQQKSSQAPKLLFHYYDKDFNNEADTPDNFQSRRPNTSFCFLDIRSPGLGDTAMYLCATSTWGDGGLFFGEGSRLTVL.